This TCR beta chain comes out of a study of molecular identifiers for immune sequencing clone quantification. For this clonotype: Antigen: not known.

The germline V and J ends were trimmed by 2 bases and 10 bases, with 20 bases remaining between them. The CDR3 has 15 amino acids. CDR1 is MNHEY, CDR2 SMNVEV, per germline (reference sequence). TCRdb analysed the PCR reads with MiXCR anew, one entry per CDR3 protein. Among 490,000 or so distinct CDR3 sequences listed, over 20% were seen once. Study-wide results and caveats: Barcode-sharing identical TCR molecules could underestimate highly expanded clone sizes.

This chain joins TRBV27 and TRBJ1-1; D might be TRBD1 (5 bases). The sample consisted of naive CD8+ T cells from blood, with Jurkat cell RNA spiked in. The subset was: FACS-sorted CD8+CD4-CCR7+CD45RA+ naive T cells. This sequence originates from a human donor in good health. Some libraries in this study had Jurkat cell RNA spiked in. The CDR3 sequence is CASSLGVGGNAVAFF. CDR3 coding DNA: TGTGCCAGCAGTTTAGGGGTCGGGGGTAACGCTGTAGCTTTCTTT.